This TCR beta chain was sequenced in a study of blood T cell repertoires in COVID-19. In the study overall: The origin of the acute and convalescent COVID-19 samples was the United States, Italy and Spain. T cells, B-cell-depleted T cells, or PBMCs provided the cDNA or gDNA that served as material.

In its sample, this clone was seen a few times. The CDR3 spans 12 residues. V lost 9 bases and J lost 6; bases outside the gene matches: 5. From germline, CDR1 is SGHDT and CDR2 YYEEEE. In the original processing: The assay estimated nucleated cells by amplifying reference gene primers. Here immunoSEQ multiplex PCR was the method, and the copy in TCRdb shows in-frame clones only, minus some. V and J calls plus clone size are reproduced from that table; the DNA served to infer D and trimming. The sample consists of under 75,000 clones, more than 60% of them appearing once. The TCR comes from a woman in her seventies with acute or convalescent COVID-19. The chain combines TRBV5-6 with TRBJ1-2, with 10 bases lining up with TRBD1. Sequencing was performed on peripheral blood. CDR3 loop: CATRQGANGYTF. The CDR3 nucleotides read TGTGCCACCCGACAGGGGGCAAATGGCTACACCTTC.